This T cell receptor beta chain derives from a study of patients and donors after allogeneic stem cell transplantation (dated by TCRdb to about 2020). CDR1 and CDR2 are drawn from the germline V gene (reference sequence): DFQATT, SNEGSKA. Relative to germline, V is 3 bases shorter and J is 5 bases shorter, with 11 bases between their ends. From the cysteine through the phenylalanine, the CDR3 covers 12 amino acids. Only the CDR3 portion is preserved as DNA: 36 bases, with reading frame beginning at the first base. This clonotype has just one count. No cognate antigen has been identified for it. No base qualities exist here, and no much larger clone lies one base off it. A lone read is weak support. The library came from RT-PCR. The run used a NextSeq 550. TCRdb redid the processing of the public reads, applying fastp at Q25 and MiXCR, and retained in-frame beta chains. One record per CDR3 amino acid sequence lists the most common genes and DNA. Here the sample has around 2,500 distinct CDR3 sequences; approximately 8% occur a single time. 25% to 35% of the sample rests with the top ten.

The rearrangement joined TRBV20-1 to TRBJ2-7; the D gene is tentatively TRBD1 or TRBD2, each matching 5 bases. The clonotype comes from a human donor who was either an allogeneic HSCT recipient or a stem cell or donor lymphocyte infusion donor (not recorded which). It is not recorded whose cells these are; they may come from a transplant donor. Source material: blood, either unsorted or a sorted T cell fraction (not recorded which). The DNA reads TGCAGTGCTAGCCGAAGGGGAGACGAGCAGTACTTC. It encodes CSASRRGDEQYF.